This T cell receptor beta chain was obtained from a study of T cell changes during pregnancy in multiple sclerosis. Assay used: immunoSEQ multiplex PCR; TCRdb lists only in-frame clones, some missing. The table lists 90,000 to 95,000 clones, almost 95% of them singletons, with 2% to 2.5% in the top ten. CDR3 length equals 15 residues. The V end lost 1 base, the J end lost 1 base, and 10 bases lay between the germline ends. The germline V gene encodes CDR1 LGHNA and CDR2 YSLEER. Sequencing used peripheral blood, obtained in the third trimester of pregnancy. This clonotype originated in a female donor with multiple sclerosis, enrolled in a pregnancy study. This chain joins TRBV4-3 and TRBJ1-1, with no clear D. CDR3 in amino acids: CASSQVNQWNTEAFF. The CDR3 DNA follows: TGCGCCAGCAGCCAAGTGAATCAGTGGAACACTGAAGCTTTCTTT.